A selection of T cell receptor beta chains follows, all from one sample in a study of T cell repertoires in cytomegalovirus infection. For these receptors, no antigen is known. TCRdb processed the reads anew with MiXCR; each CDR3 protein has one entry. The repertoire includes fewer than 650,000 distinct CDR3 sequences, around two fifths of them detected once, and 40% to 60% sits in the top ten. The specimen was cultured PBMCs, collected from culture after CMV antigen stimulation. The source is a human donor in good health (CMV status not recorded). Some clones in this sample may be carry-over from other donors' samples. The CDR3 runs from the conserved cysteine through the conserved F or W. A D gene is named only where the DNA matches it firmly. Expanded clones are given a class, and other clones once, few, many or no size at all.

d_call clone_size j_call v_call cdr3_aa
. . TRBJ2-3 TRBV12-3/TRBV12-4 CATSLMYPSTDTQYF
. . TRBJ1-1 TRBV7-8 CASSFTQNTEAFF
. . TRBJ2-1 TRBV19 CASSPITYNEQFF
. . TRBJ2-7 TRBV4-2 CASSQGGGTGGEQYF
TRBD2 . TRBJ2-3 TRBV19 CASTVSGRTDTQYF
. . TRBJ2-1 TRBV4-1 CASSQVPGAPSEQFF
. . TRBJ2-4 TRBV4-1 CASSLSQGIHTKNIQYF
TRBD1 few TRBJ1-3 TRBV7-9 CASSVGGGTGNTIYF
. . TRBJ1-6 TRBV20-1 CSAFTTAADSPLHF
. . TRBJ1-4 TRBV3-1 CASSAGPDGEKLFF
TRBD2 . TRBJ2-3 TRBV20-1 CSATSTSGGATSTDTQYF
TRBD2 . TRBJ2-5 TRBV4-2 CASSQRGLAGEQETQYF
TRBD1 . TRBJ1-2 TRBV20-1 CSARLDRGHGYTF
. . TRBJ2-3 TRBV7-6 CASSLAPTNTQYF
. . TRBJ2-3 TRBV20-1 CSAIVLEGSTDTQYF
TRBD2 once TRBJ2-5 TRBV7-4 CASSPGLGQGETQYF
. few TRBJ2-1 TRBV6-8 CASSDGGYISYNEQFF
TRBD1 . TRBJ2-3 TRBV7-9 CASSFNRGSTDTQYF
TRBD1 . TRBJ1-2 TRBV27 CASSKDRRTNYGYTF
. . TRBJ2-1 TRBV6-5 CASAYYNEQFF
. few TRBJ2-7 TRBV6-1 CASPYRENPYEQYF
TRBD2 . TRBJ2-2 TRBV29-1 CSVLYPLRLAGETGELFF
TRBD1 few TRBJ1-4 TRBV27 CASSLSGTGTGVGNEKLFF
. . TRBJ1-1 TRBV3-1 CASSHSTGTEAFF
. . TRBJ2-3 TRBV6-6 CASTALSTDTQYF